This TCR beta chain originates from a study of post-analysis software for immune sequencing data. Study details: Disease trajectories encompassed relapsing-remitting, secondary progressive and progressive-relapsing multiple sclerosis. Regarding the study as a whole: Compared with controls, patients showed significantly lower normalized Chao1 diversity. Comparison of patients with controls showed five or six TRBV segments more frequent in patients, TRBV5-6, TRBV5-1 and TRBV20-1 among them. F measure showed strong co-clustering of same-batch samples.

Built from TCR beta cDNA, the libraries had unique molecular identifiers in them. One entry per CDR3 protein, called by TCRdb with MiXCR from the PCR reads. The data show 650,000 to 900,000 distinct CDR3 sequences, roughly 50% seen once. This clonotype was observed a handful of times. Its antigen is currently unknown. CDR1 PRHDT and CDR2 FYEKMQ come from the germline V gene (reference sequence). Unmatched junction bases numbered 1, after V lost 1 base and J lost 3 bases. The length of the CDR3 is 14 residues. Sample: blood. The TCR originated in a girl aged 10 to 17 with multiple sclerosis. The chain combines TRBV13 with TRBJ2-5, with 8 bases that match TRBD2. The CDR3 region is CASSLALAEETQYF. CDR3 nucleotides: TGTGCCAGCAGCTTAGCACTAGCGGAAGAGACCCAGTACTTC.